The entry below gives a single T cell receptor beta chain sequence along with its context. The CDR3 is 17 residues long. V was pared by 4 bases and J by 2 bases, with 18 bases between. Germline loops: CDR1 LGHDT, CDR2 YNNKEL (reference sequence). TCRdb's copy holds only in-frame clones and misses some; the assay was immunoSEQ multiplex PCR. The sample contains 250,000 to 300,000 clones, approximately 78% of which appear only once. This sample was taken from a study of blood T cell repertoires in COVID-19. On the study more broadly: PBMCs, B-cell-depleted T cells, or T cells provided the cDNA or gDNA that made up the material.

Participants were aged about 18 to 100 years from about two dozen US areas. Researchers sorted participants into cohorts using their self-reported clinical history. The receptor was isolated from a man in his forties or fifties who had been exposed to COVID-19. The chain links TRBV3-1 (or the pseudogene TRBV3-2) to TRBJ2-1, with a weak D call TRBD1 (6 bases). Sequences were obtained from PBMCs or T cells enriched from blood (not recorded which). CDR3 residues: CASSPSTRDITYNEQFF. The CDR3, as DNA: TGTGCCAGCAGCCCGTCAACCCGGGACATAACCTACAATGAGCAGTTCTTC.